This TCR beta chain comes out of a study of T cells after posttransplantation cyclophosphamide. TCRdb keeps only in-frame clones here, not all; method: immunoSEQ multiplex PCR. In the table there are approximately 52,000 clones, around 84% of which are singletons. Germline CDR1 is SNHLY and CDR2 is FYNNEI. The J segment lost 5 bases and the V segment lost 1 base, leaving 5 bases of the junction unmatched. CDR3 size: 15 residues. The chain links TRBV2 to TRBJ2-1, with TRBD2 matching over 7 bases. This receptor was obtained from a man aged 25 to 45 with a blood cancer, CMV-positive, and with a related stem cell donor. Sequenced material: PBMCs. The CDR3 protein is CASSEEASGHNEQFF. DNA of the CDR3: TGTGCCAGCAGTGAAGAGGCTAGCGGACACAATGAGCAGTTCTTC. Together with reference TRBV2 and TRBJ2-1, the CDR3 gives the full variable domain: EPEVTQTPSHQVTQMGQEVILRCVPISNHLYFYWYRQILGQKVEFLVSFYNNEISEKSEIFDDQFSVERPDGSNFTLKIRSTKLEDSAMYFCASSEEASGHNEQFFGPGTRLTVL.